Presented here are 9 T cell receptor beta chains from one specimen sequenced in a study of cytomegalovirus exposure and HLA in healthy donors (dated by TCRdb to about 2017). Library method: the immunoSEQ multiplex PCR assay. For the multiplex PCR, a mixture combining 60 forward primers for TCR Vbeta segments and 13 reverse primers for TCR Jbeta segments was used. Drawn from immuneACCESS, this table holds only the in-frame rearrangements with V and J called that TCRdb kept. Clones are partly lost; checked studies trace under half to an unresolved V gene and leave the rest unexplained. This sample comprises some 150,000 clones, more than 75% of them detected only once. The ten biggest clones cover about 2.3% of the sample. The sequencing input was PBMCs. The receptor set was obtained from a woman under 30 in good health and CMV-seronegative.

The rearrangement joins TRBV4-1 to TRBJ2-1; possibly TRBD2 for D (6 bases). The germline V and J ends were trimmed by 3 bases and 2 bases, with 8 bases remaining between them. The CDR3 length is 14 residues. The germline CDR1 and CDR2 sequences are MGHRA and YSYEKL. DNA of the CDR3: TGCGCCAGCAGCCAGATAGCGGCCTACAATGAGCAGTTCTTC. Protein: CASSQIAAYNEQFF.

The chain uses TRBV28 and TRBJ2-3; 7 bases agree with TRBD1. CDR1 and CDR2 from the germline V gene are MDHEN and SYDVKM. The V gene end was trimmed by 6 bases and the J gene end by 2 bases; junction bases not matched to a gene: 11. The CDR3 length is 16 residues. CDR3 nucleotides: TGTGCCAGCAGCAGGGGGACAGCTTTTCCCACAGATACGCAGTATTTT. Its translation: CASSRGTAFPTDTQYF.

This chain joins TRBV10-3 and TRBJ1-2, with 9 bases that match TRBD1. Per germline, CDR1 ENHRY and CDR2 SYGVKD. Trimming took 5 bases from V and 7 from J; bases not matched to a gene: 2. This CDR3 region has 12 residues. The chain's CDR3 is CAISTGGFGYTF. The DNA of the CDR3 is TGTGCCATCAGTACAGGGGGCTTTGGCTACACCTTC.

The V call is TRBV27, the J call TRBJ2-7; the match to TRBD2 covers 8 bases. CDR1 is MNHEY, CDR2 SMNVEV, per germline (reference sequence). Losses at the gene ends were 4 bases for V and 1 base for J; bases not matched to a gene: 3. CDR3 size: 14 residues. This chain's CDR3 is CASSSGGGSYEQYF. The CDR3 nucleotides read TGTGCCAGCAGTTCGGGGGGGGGATCCTACGAGCAGTACTTC.

The CDR3 DNA reads TGTGCCAGTAGTCGGGACAGGGTCACAGATACGCAGTATTTT. It encodes CASSRDRVTDTQYF. The chain employs TRBV19 and TRBJ2-3; 9 bases map to TRBD1. CDR1 and CDR2 from the germline V gene are LNHDA and SQIVND (reference sequence). With V trimmed by 5 bases and J by 2 bases, 2 bases remained unmatched. CDR3 size: 14 residues.

This clone has only one observation. The chain links TRBV6-5 to TRBJ2-7; 8 positions match TRBD1. The germline CDR1 and CDR2 sequences are MNHEY and SVGAGI. There are 14 residues in the CDR3. V lost 6 bases to trimming and J lost 2 bases; unmatched junction nucleotides: 6. CDR3 loop: CASRIGTGAYEQYF. The CDR3 DNA is TGTGCCAGCAGGATAGGGACAGGAGCCTACGAGCAGTACTTC.

This chain joins TRBV28 and TRBJ2-7; TRBD1 matches at 9 bases. Looked up from germline, CDR1 is MDHEN and CDR2 is SYDVKM. The CDR3 sequence is 15 residues long. V was pared by 4 bases and J by 5 bases, with 9 bases of the junction left unmatched. DNA for the CDR3: TGTGCCAGCAGTTCGCCGGGACAGGGTAGGCACGAGCAGTACTTC. This gives the protein CASSSPGQGRHEQYF.

The chain employs TRBV4-3 and TRBJ2-3; 13 bases are a match to TRBD2. After removal of 4 bases from V and 6 bases from J, the junction contained 10 bases not matched to a gene. CDR1 is LGHNA and CDR2 is YSLEER in the germline V gene. This CDR3 contains 17 residues. This CDR3 reads CASSPRLAGGVVDTQYF. DNA of the CDR3: TGCGCCAGCAGCCCTAGACTAGCGGGGGGCGTAGTGGATACGCAGTATTTT.

This clone was counted only a few times. The gene calls are TRBV19 and TRBJ1-6; D call uncertain. Trimming left V 7 bases short and J 14 bases short, with 12 bases between. This CDR3 spans 11 amino acids. Germline V gives CDR1 LNHDA, CDR2 SQIVND (reference sequence). CDR3 sequence: CASTDRLALHF. In nucleotides, the CDR3 is TGTGCCAGTACAGATCGTTTGGCCCTCCACTTT.